These 18 T cell receptor beta chains were all obtained from the same sample, sequenced in a study of CD8 T cells in ankylosing spondylitis listed by TCRdb under 2017. The research as a whole found: A TCR beta motif of eight highly homologous amino acid variants appeared characteristic of blood from ankylosing spondylitis patients.

Which antigens these TCRs recognize remains unknown. The protocol used for the library was 5' RACE. Sequencing relied on an Illumina HiSeq 2500. Clones were called with MiXCR by TCRdb after fastp trimmed the public reads at Q25, and only in-frame beta chains were retained. Under each unique CDR3 protein, matching rows form one entry showing the most common genes and DNA. The sample profile shows under 950,000 distinct CDR3 sequences; under 20% of them were found once. The ten largest account for 15% to 20% of the sample. Specimen: blood, either unsorted or a sorted T cell fraction (not recorded which). Source of these receptors: a male donor with ankylosing spondylitis.

This clonotype showed up just a few times. This chain connects TRBV5-1 to TRBJ2-6, with a tentative D call TRBD1 (6 bases). Germline V CDR1 and CDR2: SGHRS, YFSETQ. The V gene lost 4 bases and the J gene lost 0 bases, with 17 bases spanning the gap. The CDR3 loop spans 18 amino acids. The CDR3, as DNA: TGCGCCAGCAGCGGGGGACACGGATCTACCTCTGGGGCCAACGTCCTGACTTTC. It yields the protein CASSGGHGSTSGANVLTF.

V gene TRBV11-1 combines with J gene TRBJ2-1; 11 bases line up with TRBD2. The V segment lost 2 bases and the J segment 3 bases; nucleotides outside the gene matches: 6. The CDR3 runs to 17 residues. Germline V lookup: CDR1 SGHAT, CDR2 FQDESV (reference sequence). The CDR3 region is CASSLRASGGRYNEQFF. Written as DNA, the CDR3 is TGTGCCAGCAGCTTAAGGGCTAGCGGGGGGCGCTACAATGAGCAGTTCTTC.

V gene TRBV2 combines with J gene TRBJ1-3, with no clear D. CDR1 is SNHLY and CDR2 is FYNNEI in the germline V gene. With 4 bases removed from V and 4 bases from J, the gap between germline ends came to 14 bases. The CDR3 sequence is 15 residues long. The chain's CDR3 is CASSVGGLGGNTIYF. The CDR3 DNA follows: TGTGCCAGCAGTGTTGGTGGGCTAGGCGGAAACACCATATATTTT.

This clonotype was recorded a few times. At one of its ends the junction is not consistent with the germline gene, which may arise from a read error. J is TRBJ1-6 and V is TRBV15; possibly TRBD1 for D (5 bases). This CDR3 region has 16 residues. Germline loops: CDR1 LNHNV, CDR2 YYDKDF (reference sequence). CDR3 in amino acids: CATSERASGGNSPLHF. The DNA for the CDR3 is TGTGCCACCAGCGAGCGGGCCTCTGGGGGGAATTCACCCCTCCATTTT. The full variable domain, its missing parts supplied by reference TRBV15 and TRBJ1-6, is DAMVIQNPRYQVTQFGKPVTLSCSQTLNHNVMYWYQQKSSQAPKLLFHYYDKDFNNEADTPDNFQSRRPNTSFCFLDIRSPGLGDTAMYLCATSERASGGNSPLHFGNGTRLTVT.

The V gene is TRBV6-1, the J gene TRBJ2-3, with D unclear. Germline values: CDR1 MNHNS, CDR2 SASEGT. This CDR3 spans 15 amino acids. The V and J ends lost 7 bases and 2 bases respectively, with 16 bases between them. The CDR3: CASTTVDEPTDTQYF. The CDR3 DNA is TGTGCCAGCACCACGGTGGACGAGCCCACAGATACGCAGTATTTT.

This rearrangement joins TRBV5-1 to TRBJ2-7; 8 nucleotides line up with TRBD2. V was clipped by 0 bases and J by 2 bases; unmatched bases: 4. CDR3 size: 15 residues. Per germline, CDR1 SGHRS and CDR2 YFSETQ. The CDR3 nucleotides read TGCGCCAGCAGCTTGGTGGCTAGCGGGCCCTACGAGCAGTACTTC. This encodes CASSLVASGPYEQYF.

The V gene is TRBV20-1, the J gene TRBJ2-1; TRBD2 is a possible D gene (6 bases). V lost 6 bases and J lost 6, with 18 bases in between. The CDR3 is 14 amino acids. Germline loops: CDR1 DFQATT, CDR2 SNEGSKA (reference sequence). Written as DNA, the CDR3 is TGCAGTGCCTCCGGGACTCCAAAGGGCAATGAGCAGTTCTTC. The encoded protein is CSASGTPKGNEQFF.

CDR3 sequence: CASSTRGQTEAFF. The CDR3 DNA is TGTGCCAGCAGCACCAGGGGACAGACCGAAGCTTTCTTT. This chain uses TRBV7-2 with TRBJ1-1; 7 bases line up with TRBD1. V dropped 5 bases and J dropped 8; count of bases not matched to a gene: 8. CDR3 size: 13 residues. CDR1 and CDR2 from the germline V gene are SGHTA and FQGNSA. The full variable domain, its missing parts supplied by reference TRBV7-2 and TRBJ1-1, is GAGVSQSPSNKVTEKGKDVELRCDPISGHTALYWYRQSLGQGLEFLIYFQGNSAPDKSGLPSDRFSAERTGGSVSTLTIQRTQQEDSAVYLCASSTRGQTEAFFGQGTRLTVV.

This clonotype occurred a few times. V and J are TRBV11-1 and TRBJ2-3; 12 bases line up with TRBD2. The CDR3 is 17 residues long. CDR1 is SGHAT, CDR2 FQDESV, per germline (reference sequence). Trimming cost V 5 bases and J 1 base; bases outside gene matches: 7. CDR3 in amino acids: CASSARRTSGGTDTQYF. CDR3 DNA: TGTGCCAGCAGCGCCAGGCGGACTAGCGGGGGCACAGATACGCAGTATTTT. The whole variable domain, filled in from reference TRBV11-1 and TRBJ2-3, reads EAEVAQSPRYKITEKSQAVAFWCDPISGHATLYWYRQILGQGPELLVQFQDESVVDDSQLPKDRFSAERLKGVDSTLKIQPAELGDSAMYLCASSARRTSGGTDTQYFGPGTRLTVL.

CDR3 in amino acids: CASSPQGAINNQPQHF. Here the CDR3 DNA reads TGTGCCAGCAGCCCCCAGGGGGCAATTAACAATCAGCCCCAGCATTTT. V usage is TRBV12-3 or TRBV12-4 and J usage is TRBJ1-5; 8 bases are shared with TRBD1. The CDR3 is 16 residues long. V was clipped by 6 bases and J by 3 bases; unmatched bases: 10.

The V call is TRBV12-3 or TRBV12-4, the J call TRBJ1-4; no firm D call. The CDR3 sequence is 13 residues long. The germline V and J ends were trimmed by 5 bases and 10 bases, with 14 bases remaining between them. The CDR3 nucleotides read TGTGCCAGCAGTGGCCCTCGGAACGGAAAACTGTTTTTT. Protein: CASSGPRNGKLFF.

This chain links TRBV4-1 with TRBJ1-4, with a possible D match to TRBD1 (5 bases). Trimming took off 4 bases at V and 3 bases at J, with 9 bases between the two ends. The germline gives CDR1 MGHRA, CDR2 YSYEKL. The CDR3 runs 14 residues. CDR3 loop: CASSRAGPNEKLFF. The CDR3 coding sequence is TGCGCCAGCAGCCGTGCAGGGCCTAATGAAAAACTGTTTTTT.

V and J are TRBV7-9 and TRBJ2-2; D possibly corresponds to TRBD2 (5 bases). The V gene's germline CDR1 is SEHNR and CDR2 FQNEAQ (reference sequence). V was pared by 1 base and J by 1 base, with 10 bases between. CDR3 length: 16 amino acids. CDR3: CASSLVRGRNTGELFF. In DNA, the CDR3 is TGTGCCAGCAGCTTAGTTCGGGGTCGGAACACCGGGGAGCTGTTTTTT.

The chain is built from TRBV29-1 and TRBJ2-7; D might be TRBD1 or TRBD2, each matching 5 bases. The germline V and J ends were trimmed by 4 bases and 7 bases, with 14 bases remaining between them. CDR1 is SQVTM and CDR2 is ANQGSEA in the germline V gene. This CDR3 spans 12 amino acids. The CDR3: CSVGGVEGEQYF. CDR3 DNA: TGCAGCGTTGGAGGGGTTGAGGGTGAGCAGTACTTC.

J is TRBJ2-7 and V is TRBV27, with 7 bases that match TRBD1. This CDR3 is 14 amino acids long. The germline CDR1 and CDR2 sequences are MNHEY and SMNVEV (reference sequence). The junction had 11 bases not matched to a gene; V was cut back by 8 bases and J by 4 bases. The CDR3 here is CASGARDRKYEQYF. CDR3 coding DNA: TGTGCCAGCGGGGCCCGGGACAGAAAATACGAGCAGTACTTC.

The chain has TRBV12-3 or TRBV12-4 and TRBJ2-3; tentatively, D is TRBD1 or TRBD2 (5 bases each). Trimming shortened V by 1 base and J by 4 bases, and 18 bases separated the two germline ends. The CDR3 contains 17 residues. The CDR3 region has the DNA TGTGCCAGCAGTTTAGGCCGGGACGGCCTAGGGGCAGATACGCAGTATTTT. Translating it yields CASSLGRDGLGADTQYF.

V is TRBV7-2 and J is TRBJ2-3; D is undetermined. Trimming stripped 1 base from V and 10 bases from J, with 15 bases between. Germline CDR1 reads SGHTA; CDR2 reads FQGNSA. The CDR3 runs 14 residues. The CDR3 DNA reads TGTGCCAGCAGCTTAGACCCCCCCCTACTTGCGCAGTATTTT. Translating it yields CASSLDPPLLAQYF.

This clonotype came up a few times. This chain uses TRBV7-9 with TRBJ2-1; 9 bases fit TRBD2. The CDR3 is 15 amino acids. Germline CDR1 SEHNR, CDR2 FQNEAQ (reference sequence). The V and J ends lost 2 bases and 6 bases, in that order; junction bases with no gene match: 5. The CDR3 region has the DNA TGTGCCAGCAGCTTAATAGCGGGGGTAAGCAATGAGCAGTTCTTC. Protein sequence: CASSLIAGVSNEQFF.